Listed below are T cell receptor beta chains from one sample, sequenced in a study of blood T cells in healthy people across ages. TCRdb recomputed calls from the 5' RACE reads with MiXCR, one row per CDR3 protein. In the table there are about 1.7 million distinct CDR3 sequences, 28% of which are singletons. Sequencing input: blood. These receptors all stem from a woman in her 30s in good health. Each CDR3 is given without its conserved first and last residue.

j_call v_call cdr3_aa
TRBJ2-2 TRBV5-1 ASSWDSNTGELF
TRBJ1-2 TRBV30 AWRTGVTSGYT
TRBJ1-1 TRBV29-1 SVENQAEAF
TRBJ1-1 TRBV7-9 ASSSPKGREGTEAF
TRBJ1-6 TRBV28 AWQGTGSNSPLH
TRBJ1-1 TRBV13 ASSAADWAEAF
TRBJ2-2 TRBV24-1 ATSDNRGQGALNGELF
TRBJ2-4 TRBV12-3/TRBV12-4 ASSRLRLAEAENIQY
TRBJ1-1 TRBV12-3/TRBV12-4 ASSFQGWTEAF
TRBJ2-1 TRBV20-1 SARDGARPDNEQF
TRBJ1-2 TRBV6-2/TRBV6-3 ASRGAQNYGYT
TRBJ2-1 TRBV4-2 ASSREYNEQI
TRBJ2-1 TRBV6-5 ASSPDRARAYNEQF
TRBJ2-5 TRBV5-8 ASSLGPLGSPPAETQY
TRBJ1-4 TRBV5-1 ASSLSGALSINEKLF
TRBJ1-2 TRBV28 ASSFQGTGSSLYGYT
TRBJ1-2 TRBV12-3/TRBV12-4 ASSHFGVRYGYT
TRBJ2-5 TRBV3-1 ASSQDTGVQETQY
TRBJ1-5 TRBV10-2 ASRAGLDQPQH
TRBJ1-2 TRBV5-1 ASSWGLLGGGYT
TRBJ1-1 TRBV27 TSSLLRGNTEAF
TRBJ1-2 TRBV20-1 SARWDGGYGYT
TRBJ1-4 TRBV12-3/TRBV12-4 ASSLERLNEKLF
TRBJ1-5 TRBV20-1 SAVRGASDSNQPQH
TRBJ2-2 TRBV6-5 ASKAHGGRNTGELF
TRBJ1-5 TRBV6-6 ASSYGSSVSNQPQH
TRBJ2-1 TRBV20-1 SARETDNEQF
TRBJ2-7 TRBV20-1 SAGRPSYEQY
TRBJ1-1 TRBV10-3 AISESQSLQITEAF
TRBJ2-1 TRBV5-1 ASSYGGSVYNEQF
TRBJ2-3 TRBV10-3 ATRLAEIDTQY
NA TRBV29-1 SVENPGTEEYGSYEQY
TRBJ2-5 TRBV7-2 ASSHRRFEETQY
TRBJ1-1 TRBV6-2/TRBV6-3 ASSYGVGTEAF
NA TRBV4-1 ASSQARGSSYNEQY
TRBJ1-4 TRBV18 ASSPEVMGNWKLF
TRBJ2-6 TRBV20-1 SARVGTWAGANVRT
TRBJ2-5 TRBV29-1 SVGGLAKKTQY
TRBJ2-3 TRBV5-1 ASSPTSGVDTQY
TRBJ2-7 TRBV10-2 ASRPPGGYEQY
TRBJ2-1 TRBV7-3 ASSLALDRHNEQF
TRBJ2-3 TRBV5-1 ASSLEVTGAPSDTQY
TRBJ1-1 TRBV12-3/TRBV12-4 ASSLITRTEAF
TRBJ1-6 TRBV5-1 ASSLTQDSPLH
TRBJ2-1 TRBV18 ASSPGQSYNGQF
TRBJ2-1 TRBV2 ASFEGRGEQF
TRBJ1-2 TRBV28 VTCPTGGAGYT
TRBJ2-3 TRBV11-2 ASSLSGLLYTDTQY
TRBJ2-3 TRBV5-1 ASSFQGGPDTQY